This TCR beta chain emerged from a study of OX40 agonist ivuxolimab in advanced cancers. Study-wide findings and caveats: Not determined was the antigen specificity of the expanded peripheral T cells. By week 6 at 0.1 to 3.0 mg/kg, blood CD4+ and CD8+ T cells had expanded clonally.

The V end was cut by 7 bases, the J end by 5 bases, with 20 bases between. Germline CDR1 and CDR2: MDHEN and SYDVKM. The CDR3 has 15 residues. On this clone: Its antigen is unidentified.

The table came from immunoSEQ multiplex PCR; TCRdb's copy has only in-frame clones and leaves some out. The table includes about 55,000 clones, 89% detected once. This receptor was identified in an adult with an advanced solid tumor such as melanoma, head and neck, liver or kidney cancer. Sequences were derived from CD4+ or CD8+ T cells sorted from blood, sampled in a trial of the OX40 agonist ivuxolimab. This chain connects TRBV28 to TRBJ1-1; perhaps TRBD1 as D (5 bases). The CDR3 reads CASINPGTERTEAFF. The CDR3 region has the DNA TGTGCCAGCATCAACCCCGGGACTGAAAGGACTGAAGCTTTCTTT.